These 9 T cell receptor beta chains share one sample of origin, sequenced in a study of blood T cell repertoires in COVID-19. The repertoire was sequenced with immunoSEQ multiplex PCR; TCRdb's copy has only in-frame clones and lacks some. Of 80,000 to 100,000 clones listed, over 75% are singletons. What was sequenced was peripheral blood. Every receptor here comes from a man aged 60-69 years with acute or convalescent COVID-19.

The chain recombines TRBV7-3 with TRBJ2-1; 10 bases agree with TRBD1. CDR3 length: 13 amino acids. The V segment lost 5 bases and the J segment 12 bases; nucleotides outside the gene matches: 7. Germline V gene data show CDR1 as SGHTA and CDR2 as FQGTGA. The CDR3 nucleotides are TGTGCCAGCAGCCCTGACAGGGGGCTTGGGCAGTTCTTC. Translated: CASSPDRGLGQFF.

The V and J genes are TRBV5-8 and TRBJ1-2; 7 bases line up with TRBD1. Looked up from germline, CDR1 is SGHTS and CDR2 is YDEGEE. The CDR3 length is 16 residues. V shed 3 bases and J 1 base; nucleotides not matched to a gene: 9. DNA of the CDR3: TGTGCCAGCAGCTCGGGACAGCAAGCACATAACTATGGCTACACCTTC. Amino acid sequence: CASSSGQQAHNYGYTF.

This chain links TRBV9 with TRBJ1-1; TRBD1 aligns across 7 bases. Germline assignment: CDR1 SGDLS and CDR2 YYNGEE. Unmatched junction bases numbered 23, after V lost 0 bases and J lost 3 bases. This CDR3 has 21 residues. The CDR3 loop is CASSVGLRGQDRSARDTEAFF. The DNA for the CDR3 is TGTGCCAGCAGCGTAGGCCTGCGAGGTCAGGACAGGAGCGCCCGGGACACTGAAGCTTTCTTT.

The chain's CDR3 is CGWVGDRDNEQFF. CDR3 DNA: TGTGGTTGGGTAGGGGACAGGGACAATGAGCAGTTCTTC. The rearrangement links TRBV5-8 to TRBJ2-1; TRBD1 agrees at 9 bases. The CDR3 length is 13 residues. Per the germline V gene, CDR1 is SGHTS and CDR2 is YDEGEE.

The chain uses TRBV5-6 and TRBJ2-5, with TRBD1 identical over 8 bases. Germline CDR1 reads SGHDT; CDR2 reads YYEEEE. J gave up 4 bases and V 7 bases, and 3 bases lay outside the gene matches. The CDR3 sequence is 12 residues long. The CDR3 bases are TGTGCCAGCGGGACAGGCGGAGAGACCCAGTACTTC. Amino acids: CASGTGGETQYF.

The chain combines TRBV9 with TRBJ1-6, with D possibly being TRBD1 (6 bases). Trimming stripped 0 bases from V and 7 bases from J, with 11 bases between. Germline V CDR1 and CDR2: SGDLS, YYNGEE. This CDR3 spans 15 amino acids. CDR3 sequence (DNA): TGTGCCAGCAGCGTAGGAGGGGGTCCGAATTCACCCCTCCACTTT. It yields the protein CASSVGGGPNSPLHF.

The chain links TRBV5-1 to TRBJ2-2, with D possibly TRBD1 on 6 matching bases. V gave up 1 base and J gave up 7 bases, with 17 bases separating them. This CDR3 is built from 16 residues. Germline assignment: CDR1 SGHRS and CDR2 YFSETQ. The CDR3 protein is CASSLNAAGANGELFF. CDR3 nucleotides: TGCGCCAGCAGCTTGAATGCGGCAGGGGCGAACGGGGAGCTGTTTTTT. The full variable domain, in which reference TRBV5-1 and TRBJ2-2 provide the parts outside the CDR3, is KAGVTQTPRYLIKTRGQQVTLSCSPISGHRSVSWYQQTPGQGLQFLFEYFSETQRNKGNFPGRFSGRQFSNSRSEMNVSTLELGDSALYLCASSLNAAGANGELFFGEGSRLTVL.

The chain has TRBV18 and TRBJ2-3, with a weak D call TRBD1 (5 bases). The CDR3 is 16 amino acids. V lost 2 bases to trimming and J lost 4 bases, with 16 bases between them. CDR1 and CDR2 from the germline V gene are KGHSH and LQKENI. CDR3: CASSPTGSDLADTQYF. DNA of the CDR3: TGTGCCAGCTCACCAACAGGCTCTGATCTCGCAGATACGCAGTATTTT.

On this clone itself: A junction boundary mismatches the germline segment, possibly from a read error. This chain links TRBV7-3 with TRBJ2-2; 9 nucleotides agree with TRBD1. CDR1 and CDR2 from the germline V gene are SGHTA and FQGTGA. The CDR3 covers 15 residues. CDR3 residues: CASRLRQGGTGELFF. DNA of the CDR3: TGTGCCAGCAGATTAAGACAGGGGGGCACCGGGGAGCTGTTTTTT.